The T cell receptor beta chain described here comes from a study of blood T cell repertoires in COVID-19. Study at large: Italy, Spain and the United States were the sources of the convalescent and acute COVID-19 samples.

Original analysis: For nucleated cells, counts were estimated from reference gene primer amplification. The assay was immunoSEQ multiplex PCR, and TCRdb's table has in-frame clones only and misses some. D and trimming were read from the DNA, whereas the V and J calls and clone size are those reported in that table. The sample carries around 390,000 clones, around 87% recorded once. The receptor comes from a woman aged 45-65 years who had recovered from COVID-19. Specimen: PBMCs or T cells enriched from blood (not recorded which).

CDR3 sequence reads: CAISDRGDSWEQYF. The DNA for the CDR3 is TGTGCCATCAGTGACAGGGGGGATTCGTGGGAGCAGTACTTC. This sequence joins TRBV10-3 and TRBJ2-7, with D maybe TRBD1 (7 bases). Germline-derived CDR1 and CDR2 are ENHRY and SYGVKD. The CDR3 consists of 14 residues. Trimming left V 3 bases short and J 7 bases short, with 16 bases between.